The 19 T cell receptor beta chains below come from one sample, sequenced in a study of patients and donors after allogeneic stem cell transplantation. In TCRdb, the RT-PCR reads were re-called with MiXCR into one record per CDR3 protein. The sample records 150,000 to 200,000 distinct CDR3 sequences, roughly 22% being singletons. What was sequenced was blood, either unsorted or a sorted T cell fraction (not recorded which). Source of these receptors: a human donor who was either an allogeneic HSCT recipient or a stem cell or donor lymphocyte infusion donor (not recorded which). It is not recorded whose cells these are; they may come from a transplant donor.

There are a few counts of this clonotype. This CDR3 reads CSAYEDTQYF. The CDR3 DNA follows: TGCAGCGCCTATGAGGATACGCAGTATTTT. The chain employs TRBV29-1 and TRBJ2-3; no clear D. CDR3 length: 10 amino acids. V was cut by 7 bases and J by 6 bases, with 8 bases left in between. Per germline, CDR1 SQVTM and CDR2 ANQGSEA.

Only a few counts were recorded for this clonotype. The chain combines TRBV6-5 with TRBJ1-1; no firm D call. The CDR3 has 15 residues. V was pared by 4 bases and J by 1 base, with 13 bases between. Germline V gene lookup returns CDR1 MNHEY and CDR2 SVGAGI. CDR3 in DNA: TGTGCCAGCAGTTCAAACAGCATCACGAACACTGAAGCTTTCTTT. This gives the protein CASSSNSITNTEAFF.

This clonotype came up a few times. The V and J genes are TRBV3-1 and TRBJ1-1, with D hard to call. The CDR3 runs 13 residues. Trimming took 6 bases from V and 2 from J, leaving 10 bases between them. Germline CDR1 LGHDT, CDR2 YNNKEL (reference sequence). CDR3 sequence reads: CASRGPANTEAFF. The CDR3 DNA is TGTGCCAGCAGAGGGCCCGCAAACACTGAAGCTTTCTTT.

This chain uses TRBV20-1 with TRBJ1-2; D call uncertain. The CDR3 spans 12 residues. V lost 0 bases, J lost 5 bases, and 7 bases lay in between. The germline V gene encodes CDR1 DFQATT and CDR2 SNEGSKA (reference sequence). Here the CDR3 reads CSARDFDYGYTF. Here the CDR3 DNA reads TGCAGTGCTAGAGATTTCGATTATGGCTACACCTTC.

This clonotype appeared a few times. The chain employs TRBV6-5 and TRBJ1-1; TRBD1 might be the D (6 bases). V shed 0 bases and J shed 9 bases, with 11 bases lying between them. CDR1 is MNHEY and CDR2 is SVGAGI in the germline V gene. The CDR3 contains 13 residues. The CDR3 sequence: CASSYSSTGQAFF. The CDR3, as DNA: TGTGCCAGCAGTTACTCCTCGACAGGACAAGCTTTCTTT.

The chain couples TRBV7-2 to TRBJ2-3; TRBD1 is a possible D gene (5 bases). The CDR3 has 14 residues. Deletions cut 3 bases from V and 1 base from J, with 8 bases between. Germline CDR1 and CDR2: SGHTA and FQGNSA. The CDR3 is CASSFGAGTDTQYF. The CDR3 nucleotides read TGTGCCAGCAGCTTTGGGGCGGGCACAGATACGCAGTATTTT.

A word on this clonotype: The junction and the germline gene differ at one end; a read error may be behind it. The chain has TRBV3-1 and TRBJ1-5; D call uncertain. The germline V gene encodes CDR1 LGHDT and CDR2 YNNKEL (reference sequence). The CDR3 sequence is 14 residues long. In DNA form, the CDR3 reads TGTACCAGCAGCTCAGAGTATAGCAATCAGCCCCAGCATTTT. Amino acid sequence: CTSSSEYSNQPQHF.

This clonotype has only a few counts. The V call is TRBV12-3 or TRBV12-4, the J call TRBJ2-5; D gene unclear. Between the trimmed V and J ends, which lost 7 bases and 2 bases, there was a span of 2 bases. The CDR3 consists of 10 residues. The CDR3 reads CASKQETQYF. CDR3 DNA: TGTGCCAGCAAGCAAGAGACCCAGTACTTC.

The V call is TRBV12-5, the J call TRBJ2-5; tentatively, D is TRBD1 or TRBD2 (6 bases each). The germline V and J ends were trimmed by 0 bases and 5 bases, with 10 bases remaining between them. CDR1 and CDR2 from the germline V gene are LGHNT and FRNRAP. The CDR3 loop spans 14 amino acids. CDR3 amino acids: CASGLVGGWETQYF. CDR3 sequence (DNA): TGTGCTAGTGGTTTGGTGGGGGGCTGGGAGACCCAGTACTTC.

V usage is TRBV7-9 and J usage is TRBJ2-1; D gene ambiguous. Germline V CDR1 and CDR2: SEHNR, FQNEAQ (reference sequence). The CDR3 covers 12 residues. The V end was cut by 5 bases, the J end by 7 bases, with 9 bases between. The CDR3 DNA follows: TGTGCCAGCAGCCAACCACTTAATGAGCAGTTCTTC. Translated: CASSQPLNEQFF. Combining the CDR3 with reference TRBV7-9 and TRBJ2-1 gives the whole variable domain DTGVSQNPRHKITKRGQNVTFRCDPISEHNRLYWYRQTLGQGPEFLTYFQNEAQLEKSRLLSDRFSAERPKGSFSTLEIQRTEQGDSAMYLCASSQPLNEQFFGPGTRLTVL.

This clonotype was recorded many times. The CDR3 loop is CAWMRQGVLHSPLHF. DNA for the CDR3: TGTGCCTGGATGAGACAGGGGGTGCTCCATTCACCCCTCCACTTT. V usage is TRBV30 and J usage is TRBJ1-6, with 9 bases identical to TRBD1. Germline V gives CDR1 GTSNPN, CDR2 SVGIG (reference sequence). Trimming cost V 4 bases and J 8 bases; bases outside gene matches: 9. The length of the CDR3 is 15 residues.

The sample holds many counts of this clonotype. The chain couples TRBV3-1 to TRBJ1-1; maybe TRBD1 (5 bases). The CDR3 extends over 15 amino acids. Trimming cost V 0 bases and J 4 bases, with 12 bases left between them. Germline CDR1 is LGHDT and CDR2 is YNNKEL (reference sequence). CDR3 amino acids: CASSQDKGLGTEAFF. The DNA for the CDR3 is TGTGCCAGCAGCCAAGACAAGGGGCTTGGCACTGAAGCTTTCTTT. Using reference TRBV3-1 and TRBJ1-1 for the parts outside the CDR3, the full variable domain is DTAVSQTPKYLVTQMGNDKSIKCEQNLGHDTMYWYKQDSKKFLKIMFSYNNKELIINETVPNRFSPKSPDKAHLNLHINSLELGDSAVYFCASSQDKGLGTEAFFGQGTRLTVV.

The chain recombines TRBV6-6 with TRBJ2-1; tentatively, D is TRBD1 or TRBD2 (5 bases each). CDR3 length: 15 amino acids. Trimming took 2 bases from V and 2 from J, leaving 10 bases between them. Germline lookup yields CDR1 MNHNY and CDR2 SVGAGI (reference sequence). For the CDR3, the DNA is TGTGCCAGCAGTTACATAGTGGGGGCCTACAATGAGCAGTTCTTC. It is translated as CASSYIVGAYNEQFF.

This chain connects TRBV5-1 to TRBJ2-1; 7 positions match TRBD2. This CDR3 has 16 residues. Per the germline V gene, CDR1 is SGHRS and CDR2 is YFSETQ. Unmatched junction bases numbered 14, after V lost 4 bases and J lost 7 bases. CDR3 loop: CASSLGYGGGFNEQFF. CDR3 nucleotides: TGCGCCAGCAGCCTAGGCTATGGCGGGGGTTTTAATGAGCAGTTCTTC.

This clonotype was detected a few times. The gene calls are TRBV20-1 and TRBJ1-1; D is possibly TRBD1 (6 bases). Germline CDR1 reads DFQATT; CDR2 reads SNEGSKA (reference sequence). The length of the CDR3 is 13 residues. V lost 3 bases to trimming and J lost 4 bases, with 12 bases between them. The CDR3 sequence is CSAREGVGTEAFF. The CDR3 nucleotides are TGCAGTGCTAGGGAGGGGGTCGGCACTGAAGCTTTCTTT.

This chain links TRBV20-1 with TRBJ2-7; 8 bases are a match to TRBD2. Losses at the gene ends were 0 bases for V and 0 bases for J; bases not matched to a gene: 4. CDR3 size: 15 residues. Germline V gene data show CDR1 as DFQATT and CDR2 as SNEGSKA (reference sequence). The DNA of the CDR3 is TGCAGTGCTAGAGACCCTAGCGGGCCCTCCTACGAGCAGTACTTC. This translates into CSARDPSGPSYEQYF.

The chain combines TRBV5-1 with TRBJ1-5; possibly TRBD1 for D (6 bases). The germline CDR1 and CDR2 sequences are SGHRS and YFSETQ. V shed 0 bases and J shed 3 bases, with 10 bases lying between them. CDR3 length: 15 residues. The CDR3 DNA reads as TGCGCCAGCAGCTTGGGACAGGCTCCCAATCAGCCCCAGCATTTT. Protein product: CASSLGQAPNQPQHF.

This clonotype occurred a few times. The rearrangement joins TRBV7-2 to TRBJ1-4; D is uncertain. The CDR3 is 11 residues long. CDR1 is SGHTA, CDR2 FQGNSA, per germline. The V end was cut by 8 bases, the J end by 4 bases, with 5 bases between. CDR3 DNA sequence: TGTGCCAGCCGTTATAATGAAAAACTGTTTTTT. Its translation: CASRYNEKLFF.

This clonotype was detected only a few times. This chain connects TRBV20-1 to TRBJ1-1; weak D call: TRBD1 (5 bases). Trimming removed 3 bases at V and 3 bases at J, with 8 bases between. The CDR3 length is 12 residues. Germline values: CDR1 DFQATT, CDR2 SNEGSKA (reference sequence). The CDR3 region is CSASGTHTEAFF. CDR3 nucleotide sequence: TGCAGTGCTAGCGGGACTCACACTGAAGCTTTCTTT.